This T cell receptor beta chain was captured by sequencing in a study of T-cell reconstitution after alpha-beta-depleted transplantation in children. Unique molecular identifiers were used to barcode this TCRbeta library. TCRdb independently ran MiXCR on the PCR reads; one entry per CDR3 protein. The table includes about 640,000 distinct CDR3 sequences, approximately 17% detected once. The CDR3 consists of 18 residues. V shed 6 bases, J shed 1 base, and the junction held 11 bases outside the gene matches. The sample consisted of PBMCs from the stem cell graft donor, taken from the stem cell graft. This clonotype was obtained from a human donor who donated a stem cell graft to a child with acute myeloid leukemia. The chain combines TRBV12-3 or TRBV12-4 with TRBJ2-7; 14 bases agree with TRBD2. The CDR3 is CASSLTGLAGARSYEQYF. DNA for the CDR3: TGTGCCAGCAGCCTCACGGGACTAGCGGGGGCCCGTTCCTACGAGCAGTACTTC.